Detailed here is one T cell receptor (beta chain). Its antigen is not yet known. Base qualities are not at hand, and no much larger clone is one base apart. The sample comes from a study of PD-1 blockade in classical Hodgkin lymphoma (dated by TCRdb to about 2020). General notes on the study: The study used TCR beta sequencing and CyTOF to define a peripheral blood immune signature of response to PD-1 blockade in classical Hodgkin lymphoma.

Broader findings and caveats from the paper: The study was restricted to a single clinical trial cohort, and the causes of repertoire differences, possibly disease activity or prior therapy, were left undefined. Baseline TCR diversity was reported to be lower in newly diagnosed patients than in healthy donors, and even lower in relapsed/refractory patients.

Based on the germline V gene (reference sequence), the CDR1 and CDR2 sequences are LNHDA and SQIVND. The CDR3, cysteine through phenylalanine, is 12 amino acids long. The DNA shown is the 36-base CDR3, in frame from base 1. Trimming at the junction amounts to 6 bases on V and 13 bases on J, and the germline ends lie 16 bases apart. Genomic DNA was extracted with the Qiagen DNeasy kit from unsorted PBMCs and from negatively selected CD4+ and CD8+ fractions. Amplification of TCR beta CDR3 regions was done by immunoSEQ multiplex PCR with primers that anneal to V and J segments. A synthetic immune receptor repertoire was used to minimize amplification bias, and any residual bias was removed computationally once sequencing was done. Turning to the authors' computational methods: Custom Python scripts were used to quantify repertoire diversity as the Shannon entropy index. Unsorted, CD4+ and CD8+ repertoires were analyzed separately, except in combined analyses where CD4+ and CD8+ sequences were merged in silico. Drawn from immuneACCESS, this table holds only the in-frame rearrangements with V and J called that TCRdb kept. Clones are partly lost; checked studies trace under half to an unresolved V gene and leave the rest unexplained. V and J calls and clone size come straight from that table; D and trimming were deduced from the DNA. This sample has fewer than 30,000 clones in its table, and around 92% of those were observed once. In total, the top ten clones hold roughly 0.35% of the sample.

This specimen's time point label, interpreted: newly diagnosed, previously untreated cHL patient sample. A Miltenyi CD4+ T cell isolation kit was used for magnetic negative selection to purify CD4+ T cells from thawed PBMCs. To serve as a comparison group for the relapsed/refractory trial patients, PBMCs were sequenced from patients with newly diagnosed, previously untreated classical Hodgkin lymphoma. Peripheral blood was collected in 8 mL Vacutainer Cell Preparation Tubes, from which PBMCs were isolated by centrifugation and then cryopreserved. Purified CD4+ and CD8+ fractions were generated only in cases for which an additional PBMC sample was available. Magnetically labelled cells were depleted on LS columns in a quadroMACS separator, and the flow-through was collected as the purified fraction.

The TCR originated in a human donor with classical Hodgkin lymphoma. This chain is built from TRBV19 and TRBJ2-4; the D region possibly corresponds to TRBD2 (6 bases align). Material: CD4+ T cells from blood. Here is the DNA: TGTGCCAGTAGAGATGCGTTAGGACTACAGTACTTC. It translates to CASRDALGLQYF.